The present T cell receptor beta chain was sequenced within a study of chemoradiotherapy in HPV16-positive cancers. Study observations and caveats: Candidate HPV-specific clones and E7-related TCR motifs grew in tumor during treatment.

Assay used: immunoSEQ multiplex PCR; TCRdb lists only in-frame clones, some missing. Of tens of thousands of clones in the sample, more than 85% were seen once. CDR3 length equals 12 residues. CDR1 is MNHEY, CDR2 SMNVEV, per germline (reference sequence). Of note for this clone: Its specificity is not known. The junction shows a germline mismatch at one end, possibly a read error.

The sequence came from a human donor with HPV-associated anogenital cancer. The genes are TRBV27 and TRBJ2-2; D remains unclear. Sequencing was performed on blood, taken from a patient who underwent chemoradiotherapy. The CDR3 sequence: CTSTGFTGELFF. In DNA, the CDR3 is TGTACCAGCACCGGGTTTACCGGGGAGCTGTTTTTT.